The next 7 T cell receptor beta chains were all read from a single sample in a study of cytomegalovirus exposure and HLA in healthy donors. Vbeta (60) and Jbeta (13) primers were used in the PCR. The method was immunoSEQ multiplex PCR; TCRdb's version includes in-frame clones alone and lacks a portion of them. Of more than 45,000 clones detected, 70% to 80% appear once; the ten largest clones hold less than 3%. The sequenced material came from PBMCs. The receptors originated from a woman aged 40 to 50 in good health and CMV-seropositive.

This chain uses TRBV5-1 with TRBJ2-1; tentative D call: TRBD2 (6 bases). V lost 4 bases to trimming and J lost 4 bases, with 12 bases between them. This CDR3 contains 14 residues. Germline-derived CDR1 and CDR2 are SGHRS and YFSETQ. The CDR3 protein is CASSLVGLYNEQFF. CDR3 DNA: TGCGCCAGCAGCCTCGTGGGACTTTACAATGAGCAGTTCTTC.

DNA of the CDR3: TGTGCCAGCAGCGATTTAGCGGGAGCCTACGAGCAGTACTTC. It specifies CASSDLAGAYEQYF. V usage is TRBV11-2 and J usage is TRBJ2-7, with 9 positions matching TRBD2. V shed 5 bases and J 2 bases; nucleotides not matched to a gene: 4. The V gene's germline CDR1 is SGHAT and CDR2 FQNNGV. The CDR3 extends over 14 amino acids.

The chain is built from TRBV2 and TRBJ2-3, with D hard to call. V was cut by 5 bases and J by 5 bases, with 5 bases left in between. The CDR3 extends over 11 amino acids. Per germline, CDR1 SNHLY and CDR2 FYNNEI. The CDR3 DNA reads TGTGCCAGCAGTTTTATAGATACGCAGTATTTT. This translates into CASSFIDTQYF.

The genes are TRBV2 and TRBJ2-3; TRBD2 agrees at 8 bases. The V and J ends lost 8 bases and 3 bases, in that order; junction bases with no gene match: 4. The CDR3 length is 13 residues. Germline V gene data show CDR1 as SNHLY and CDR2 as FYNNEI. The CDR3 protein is CASRAGGTDTQYF. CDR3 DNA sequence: TGTGCCAGCCGGGCGGGGGGAACAGATACGCAGTATTTT.

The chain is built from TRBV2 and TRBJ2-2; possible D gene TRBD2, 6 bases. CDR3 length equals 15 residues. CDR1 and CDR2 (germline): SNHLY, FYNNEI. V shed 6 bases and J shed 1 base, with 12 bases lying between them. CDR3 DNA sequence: TGTGCCAGCAGCAGAGAAGCGGGGAACACCGGGGAGCTGTTTTTT. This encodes CASSREAGNTGELFF.

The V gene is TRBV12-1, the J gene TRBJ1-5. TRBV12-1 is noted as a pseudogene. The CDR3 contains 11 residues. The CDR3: CASRTIKPQHF. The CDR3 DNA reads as TGTGCCAGCAGGACTATTAAGCCCCAGCATTTT.

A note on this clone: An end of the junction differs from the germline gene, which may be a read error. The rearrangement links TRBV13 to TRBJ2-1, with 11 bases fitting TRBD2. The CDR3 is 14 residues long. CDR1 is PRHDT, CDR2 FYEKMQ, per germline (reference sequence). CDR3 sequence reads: CASSMGLAGGIGIF. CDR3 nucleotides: TGTGCCAGCAGCATGGGTCTAGCGGGGGGAATTGGAATCTTC.